This T cell receptor (beta chain) was identified during a study of T cells after yellow fever vaccination. Study overall: Preparing low-cell-number fractions relied on SMART-Seq v4 Ultra Low Input.

The study's findings and limits: Any FACS-sorted repertoire could hold abundant clonotypes that contaminate it from the bulk population. Clonotypes appearing in both CD4 and CD8 compartments existed, and their share was small.

To note about this clonotype: What it recognizes is unknown.

CDR3 length: 17 amino acids. Germline CDR1 and CDR2: SEHNR and FQNEAQ (reference sequence). J gave up 2 bases and V 4 bases, and 11 bases lay outside the gene matches. TCRdb called the 5' RACE reads again in MiXCR, with one record for every CDR3 protein. This table has about 68,000 distinct CDR3 sequences, about 6% appearing once. The rearrangement uses TRBV7-9 and TRBJ2-7; 10 nucleotides match TRBD1. This receptor was identified in a man in his late teens or twenties who received the YFV17D yellow fever vaccine. The material was CD8+ T cells sorted from PBMCs, obtained about 49 days after the first yellow fever vaccination. This chain's CDR3 is CASSSGAAGQGAYEQYF. For the CDR3, the DNA is TGTGCCAGCAGCTCGGGGGCGGCCGGACAGGGGGCCTACGAGCAGTACTTC.